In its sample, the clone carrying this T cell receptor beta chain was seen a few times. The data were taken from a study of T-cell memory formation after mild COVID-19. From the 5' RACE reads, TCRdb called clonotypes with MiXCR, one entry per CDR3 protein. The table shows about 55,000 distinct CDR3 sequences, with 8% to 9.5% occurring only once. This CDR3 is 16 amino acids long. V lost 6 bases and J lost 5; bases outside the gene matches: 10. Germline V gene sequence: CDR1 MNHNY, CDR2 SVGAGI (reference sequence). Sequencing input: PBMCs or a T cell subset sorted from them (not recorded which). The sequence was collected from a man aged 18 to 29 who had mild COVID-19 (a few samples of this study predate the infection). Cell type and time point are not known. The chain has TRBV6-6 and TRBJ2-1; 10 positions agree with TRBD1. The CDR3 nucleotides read TGTGCCAGCAGAGACATGGGGACAGGGGTCAACAATGAGCAGTTCTTC. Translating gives CASRDMGTGVNNEQFF.